This T cell receptor beta chain was sequenced for a study of vaccination and CD4 T cells after COVID-19. Study information: Investigators stimulated cells with overlapping spike peptides drawn from SARS-CoV-2, HCoV-NL63, HCoV-OC43 and HCoV-229E.

Treatment in this sample: roughly 10-day PBMC culture with coronavirus spike peptide pools or control peptides (ViraFEST assay). The collection of CD4+ T cells from the unexposed donor took place before the COVID-19 pandemic (2011-2018). The cultures had half their medium swapped for fresh IL-2 medium on days 3 and 7. Cultured CD4+ T cells had their DNA profiled by the Oncomine TCR Beta short-read assay. Using the QIAamp micro DNA kit, genomic DNA was extracted from the CD4+ T cells that had been cultured. TCRdb re-derived calls from the PCR reads in MiXCR, one entry per CDR3 protein. The sample records roughly 11,000 distinct CDR3 sequences, about 40% being singletons. Points on this clonotype: Its antigen is currently unknown.

The ends lost 3 bases at V and 1 base at J; junction bases unmatched: 6. This CDR3 is built from 16 residues. This clonotype was sampled from a human donor in good health. The chain couples TRBV23-1 to TRBJ2-5, with 9 bases identical to TRBD2. TRBV23-1 is an open reading frame, and its role is uncertain. Sequencing was performed on CD4+ T cells from blood, cultured in vitro. CDR3 sequence: CASSHCPSGAQETQYF. The CDR3 nucleotides are TGCGCCAGCAGTCATTGCCCTAGCGGGGCCCAAGAGACCCAGTACTTC.